Described below is a single T cell receptor (beta chain) sequence and its context. This sample was included in a study of cytomegalovirus exposure and HLA in healthy donors. Clones were read by immunoSEQ multiplex PCR, and TCRdb kept only the in-frame ones, dropping some. The table lists about 180,000 clones, roughly 85% of them singletons. This clonotype was obtained from a young man in good health and CMV-seropositive. The specimen sequenced was PBMCs.

The CDR3 loop reads CASSLGQGGYGYTF. CDR3 bases: TGTGCCAGCAGCTTAGGACAGGGAGGCTATGGCTACACCTTC. This chain connects TRBV11-3 to TRBJ1-2, with TRBD1 matching 7 bases. V lost 1 base to trimming and J lost 4 bases; unmatched junction nucleotides: 3. The CDR3 consists of 14 residues. Germline loops: CDR1 SGHNT, CDR2 YENEEA.